This TCR beta chain was captured in a study of T cells expressing NK-cell markers. Study-wide context: Sorted CD3+CD56+NKG2C+, CD3+CD56+NKG2C- and CD3+CD56-NKG2C+ T cells provided the TCR beta repertoires. Study-wide results and caveats: As a fraction of CD8+ T cells, dominant NKG2C+ clonotypes reached about 1.0-7.0% in 5 to 7 donors.

Reprocessing the 5' RACE reads, TCRdb reports a single entry for every CDR3 protein and omits DNA. The specimen's table records about 190,000 distinct CDR3 sequences. Germline CDR1 MNHEY, CDR2 SVGEGT. The CDR3 runs 17 residues. Points on this clonotype: The antigen remains undetermined.

The TCR originated in a man aged 18-75 years in good health. The sequenced material came from blood T cells: a sorted CD56 or NKG2C T cell subset, CD4+ or CD8+ T cells, or bulk PBMC T cells (not recorded which). The chain is built from TRBV6-2 or TRBV6-3 and TRBJ1-5; TCRdb proposes TRBD1, but this gene call is untestable without DNA. This chain's CDR3 is CASRLPGGGDSNQPQHF.